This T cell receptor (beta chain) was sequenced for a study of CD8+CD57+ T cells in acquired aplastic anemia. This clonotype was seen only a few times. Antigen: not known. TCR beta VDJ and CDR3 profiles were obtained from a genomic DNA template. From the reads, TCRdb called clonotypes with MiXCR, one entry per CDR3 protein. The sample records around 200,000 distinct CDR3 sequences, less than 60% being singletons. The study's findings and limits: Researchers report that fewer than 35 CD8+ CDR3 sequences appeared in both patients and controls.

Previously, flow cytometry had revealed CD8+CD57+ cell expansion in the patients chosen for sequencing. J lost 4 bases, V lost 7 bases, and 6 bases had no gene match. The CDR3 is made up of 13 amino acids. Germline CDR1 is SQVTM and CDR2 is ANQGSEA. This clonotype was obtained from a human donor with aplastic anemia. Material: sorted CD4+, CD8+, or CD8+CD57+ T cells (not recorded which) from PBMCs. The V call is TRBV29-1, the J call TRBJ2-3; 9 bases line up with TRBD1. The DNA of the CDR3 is TGCAGCGCCCGGGACAGGGTCGCAGATACGCAGTATTTT. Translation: CSARDRVADTQYF.